Each of the 29 T cell receptor beta chains below was sequenced from the same sample in a study of post-analysis software for immune sequencing data. Findings and caveats of the study: With TRBV5-6, TRBV5-1 and TRBV20-1 included, about five TRBV segments were more frequent in patients than in controls.

The authors incorporated unique molecular identifiers into the TCR beta cDNA libraries. MiXCR, run by TCRdb on the PCR reads, gives a single entry per CDR3 protein. Of 430,000 or so distinct CDR3 sequences listed, more than 30% are singletons. No antigen has been assigned to these receptors. Sequenced sample: blood. Receptors originate from a girl aged 2 to 9 with multiple sclerosis.

The V and J genes are TRBV7-6 and TRBJ2-2; no clear D. Trimming took 1 base from V and 1 from J, leaving 13 bases between them. The germline V gene encodes CDR1 SGHVS and CDR2 FNYEAQ. The CDR3 length is 17 residues. CDR3 coding DNA: TGTGCCAGCAGCTTAGGGTCCCGTAGCTTGAACACCGGGGAGCTGTTTTTT. Amino acid sequence: CASSLGSRSLNTGELFF. Full variable domain (outside the CDR3, taken from reference TRBV7-6 and TRBJ2-2): GAGVSQSPRYKVTKRGQDVALRCDPISGHVSLYWYRQALGQGPEFLTYFNYEAQQDKSGLPNDRFSAERPEGSISTLTIQRTEQRDSAMYRCASSLGSRSLNTGELFFGEGSRLTVL.

On this clonotype: A read error may produce the germline difference seen at one junction end. The chain has TRBV5-1 and TRBJ2-2; D may be TRBD2 (5 bases). Germline V gives CDR1 SGHRS, CDR2 YFSETQ. CDR3 size: 15 residues. The CDR3 loop reads CASSSRTYDTGERFF. CDR3 nucleotides: TGCGCCAGCAGCTCCCGGACGTACGACACCGGGGAGCGGTTTTTT.

This clonotype appeared a few times. The V call is TRBV10-2, the J call TRBJ2-1, with D possibly being TRBD1 (7 bases). The CDR3 extends over 19 amino acids. Trimming stripped 6 bases from V and 4 bases from J, with 28 bases between. Germline loops: CDR1 WSHSY, CDR2 SAAADI. The CDR3 region has the DNA TGCGCCAGCAGGCTCACAGGGGATAGCGGAGGGCAAGGTTACAATGAGCAGTTCTTC. Its translation is CASRLTGDSGGQGYNEQFF.

This clonotype was found a few times. The rearrangement uses TRBV7-9 and TRBJ2-7, with TRBD1 identical over 8 bases. The J call may be mistaken, given a closer DNA end match to TRBJ2-5. This CDR3 has 14 amino acids. The V gene's germline CDR1 is SEHNR and CDR2 FQNEAQ (reference sequence). Here the CDR3 DNA reads TGTGCCAGCAGCTTCAGGGGGCGTCAGGAGACCCAGTACTTC. Translated: CASSFRGRQETQYF.

This chain joins TRBV4-2 and TRBJ2-3; TRBD2 matches 10 bases. This CDR3 is 15 amino acids long. Germline loops: CDR1 LGHNA, CDR2 YNFKEQ. V lost 3 bases to trimming and J lost 9 bases; unmatched junction nucleotides: 9. The CDR3 DNA follows: TGTGCCAGCAGCCAGCCTAGCGGGAGAGTAAAGACGCAGTATTTT. Translated, it gives CASSQPSGRVKTQYF.

This clonotype appeared a few times. The chain has TRBV7-9 and TRBJ2-5; D may correspond to TRBD1 or TRBD2 (5 bases each). There are 15 residues in the CDR3. Germline assignment: CDR1 SEHNR and CDR2 FQNEAQ (reference sequence). V was clipped by 5 bases and J by 5 bases, with 18 bases between them. CDR3 nucleotides: TGTGCCAGCAGCCCCAGGGACCGCAGTATGGAGACCCAGTACTTC. Its translation: CASSPRDRSMETQYF.

The rearrangement joins TRBV6-4 to TRBJ2-2, with unresolved D. V was trimmed by 3 bases and J by 2 bases, leaving 13 bases between them. Germline V gene sequence: CDR1 MRHNA, CDR2 SNTAGT. This CDR3 region has 16 residues. The CDR3 coding sequence is TGTGCCAGCAGTGAAGCCCTAATACTTAACACCGGGGAGCTGTTTTTT. It codes for CASSEALILNTGELFF.

The sample holds a few counts of this clonotype. This sequence joins TRBV20-1 and TRBJ2-3, with D possibly being TRBD2 (5 bases). Trimming shortened V by 3 bases and J by 0 bases, and 10 bases separated the two germline ends. Germline-derived CDR1 and CDR2 are DFQATT and SNEGSKA (reference sequence). The CDR3 is 14 residues long. The CDR3 coding sequence is TGCAGTGCTAGGAGGCGGGTGAGCACAGATACGCAGTATTTT. Amino acids: CSARRRVSTDTQYF.

The chain carries TRBV12-3 or TRBV12-4 and TRBJ2-1; no clear D gene. The CDR3 has 17 amino acids. Trimming removed 5 bases from V and 3 bases from J, with 20 bases in between. This chain's CDR3 is CASSTERYGLGYNEQFF. Written as DNA, the CDR3 is TGTGCCAGCAGTACAGAGAGGTATGGGTTAGGCTACAATGAGCAGTTCTTC.

This rearrangement joins TRBV16 to TRBJ2-7, with D possibly TRBD2 on 6 matching bases. The CDR3 sequence is 15 residues long. Looked up from germline, CDR1 is KGHSY and CDR2 is FQNENV. The V end lost 3 bases, the J end lost 6 bases, and 18 bases lay between the germline ends. As DNA, the CDR3 is TGTGCCAGCAGCCAGATGCTGCGGGGTACAAGCGAGCAGTACTTC. Residues: CASSQMLRGTSEQYF.

V is TRBV7-3 and J is TRBJ2-1; D gene uncertain. The germline V and J ends were trimmed by 1 base and 10 bases, with 8 bases remaining between them. Germline V gives CDR1 SGHTA, CDR2 FQGTGA. CDR3 size: 12 residues. The CDR3 reads CASSLNPSEQFF. DNA of the CDR3: TGTGCCAGCAGCTTAAACCCAAGCGAGCAGTTCTTC.

In DNA, the CDR3 is TGTGCCAGCAGCTTGGAGGCAGCCATCAACACTGAAGCTTTCTTT. This translates into CASSLEAAINTEAFF. The chain combines TRBV5-5 with TRBJ1-1; D not resolved. The CDR3 is 15 amino acids. Germline V gives CDR1 SGHKS, CDR2 YYEKEE (reference sequence). The V end lost 0 bases, the J end lost 2 bases, and 11 bases lay between the germline ends.

The rearrangement joins TRBV29-1 to TRBJ2-5; D could derive from TRBD1 or TRBD2 (5 bases each). Germline CDR1 SQVTM, CDR2 ANQGSEA. Deletions cut 6 bases from V and 0 bases from J, with 17 bases between. The CDR3 is 15 amino acids. CDR3 DNA: TGCAGCGTGCTAATCCTCCGGGGCCACCAAGAGACCCAGTACTTC. Its translation is CSVLILRGHQETQYF.

V usage is TRBV12-3 or TRBV12-4 and J usage is TRBJ1-5; no clear D gene. This CDR3 is 13 amino acids long. The V end was cut by 2 bases, the J end by 4 bases, with 6 bases between. For the CDR3, the DNA is TGTGCCAGCAGTTTACAGGAGAATCAGCCCCAGCATTTT. Residues: CASSLQENQPQHF.

The gene calls are TRBV6-1 and TRBJ2-3; D may be TRBD1 or TRBD2 (5 bases each). V was cut by 5 bases and J by 0 bases, with 18 bases left in between. The CDR3 totals 17 residues. Germline V gene lookup returns CDR1 MNHNS and CDR2 SASEGT. The CDR3 coding sequence is TGTGCCAGCAGTCCCCTCGGGGCGGCATCTAGCACAGATACGCAGTATTTT. It is translated as CASSPLGAASSTDTQYF.

The chain carries TRBV6-2 or TRBV6-3 and TRBJ2-1, with D possibly TRBD2 on 6 matching bases. The CDR3 length is 13 residues. Germline CDR1 MNHEY, CDR2 SVGEGT. Trimming stripped 2 bases from V and 8 bases from J, with 10 bases between. The CDR3 nucleotides read TGTGCCAGCAGTTACGGGGGGATTTATGAGCAGTTCTTC. Residues: CASSYGGIYEQFF.

In nucleotides, the CDR3 is TGCGCCAGCAGCATTGAGGCGGGCCCCTACGAGCAGTACTTC. Its protein is CASSIEAGPYEQYF. V usage is TRBV5-1 and J usage is TRBJ2-7, with D perhaps matching TRBD2 (5 bases). The CDR3 sequence is 14 residues long. Germline values: CDR1 SGHRS, CDR2 YFSETQ. V gave up 4 bases and J gave up 2 bases, with 13 bases separating them. The whole variable domain, filled in from reference TRBV5-1 and TRBJ2-7, reads KAGVTQTPRYLIKTRGQQVTLSCSPISGHRSVSWYQQTPGQGLQFLFEYFSETQRNKGNFPGRFSGRQFSNSRSEMNVSTLELGDSALYLCASSIEAGPYEQYFGPGTRLTVT.

The chain recombines TRBV5-4 with TRBJ2-5; possibly TRBD1 for D (6 bases). This CDR3 comprises 14 residues. V lost 1 base and J lost 1, with 8 bases in between. Germline lookup yields CDR1 SGHNT and CDR2 YYREEE (reference sequence). The CDR3 coding sequence is TGTGCCAGCAGCTTGAGGGACATCCAAGAGACCCAGTACTTC. Translated: CASSLRDIQETQYF.

This clonotype showed up just a few times. The chain is built from TRBV29-1 and TRBJ2-3; 10 bases are shared with TRBD1. The J segment lost 1 base and the V segment lost 4 bases, leaving 8 bases of the junction unmatched. Germline V lookup: CDR1 SQVTM, CDR2 ANQGSEA. The CDR3 loop spans 16 amino acids. For the CDR3, the DNA is TGCAGCGTTGTGGGGACAGGGGAGGCCCGCACAGATACGCAGTATTTT. This translates into CSVVGTGEARTDTQYF.

This clonotype has a handful of counts. J is TRBJ1-6 and V is TRBV27; D is possibly TRBD1 (5 bases). Trimming shortened V by 6 bases and J by 7 bases, and 10 bases separated the two germline ends. Germline V gives CDR1 MNHEY, CDR2 SMNVEV (reference sequence). CDR3 length: 13 residues. CDR3: CASRTGTNSPLHF. In nucleotides, the CDR3 is TGTGCCAGCAGAACAGGAACGAATTCACCCCTCCACTTT.

The chain links TRBV24-1 to TRBJ2-3, with 7 bases that match TRBD1. V shed 5 bases and J 2 bases; nucleotides not matched to a gene: 12. CDR1 and CDR2 from the germline V gene are KGHDR and SFDVKD. The CDR3 contains 17 residues. The chain's CDR3 is CATSGLDRVRFTDTQYF. The DNA of the CDR3 is TGTGCCACCAGTGGCCTAGACAGGGTACGATTCACAGATACGCAGTATTTT.

This clonotype was picked up a small number of times. The chain uses TRBV20-1 and TRBJ2-5; possible D gene TRBD2, 6 bases. The CDR3 is 14 amino acids. CDR1 is DFQATT, CDR2 SNEGSKA, per germline (reference sequence). V lost 5 bases and J 4 bases, leaving 17 bases between the germline ends. CDR3 protein: CSAPPNSGAETQYF. The CDR3 nucleotides are TGCAGTGCTCCTCCTAATTCGGGAGCAGAGACCCAGTACTTC.

This clonotype was observed a handful of times. CDR3 protein: CASSLSGMKYNEQFF. The CDR3 DNA reads TGTGCCAGCAGTCTAAGCGGGATGAAGTACAATGAGCAGTTCTTC. V and J are TRBV27 and TRBJ2-1, with 7 nucleotides matching TRBD2. The CDR3 length is 15 residues. Germline trimming cut 5 bases from V and 4 bases from J; bases unmatched to any gene: 8. The germline CDR1 and CDR2 sequences are MNHEY and SMNVEV (reference sequence).

This rearrangement joins TRBV29-1 to TRBJ2-1; D tentatively fits TRBD1 or TRBD2 (5 bases each). This CDR3 has 14 amino acids. V dropped 3 bases and J dropped 0 bases, with 9 bases sitting between them. From germline, CDR1 is SQVTM and CDR2 ANQGSEA. CDR3 protein: CSVDVGGSYNEQFF. DNA of the CDR3: TGCAGCGTTGATGTTGGGGGCTCCTACAATGAGCAGTTCTTC.

The table lists this clonotype with a few counts. J is TRBJ1-5 and V is TRBV12-5; D is uncertain. The V and J ends lost 6 bases and 6 bases respectively, with 15 bases between them. CDR3 length: 14 residues. CDR1 is LGHNT, CDR2 FRNRAP, per germline. DNA of the CDR3: TGTGCTAGTGGCCTAGGGTATGAGGGTCAGCCCCAGCATTTT. Its protein product is CASGLGYEGQPQHF.

The rearrangement joins TRBV10-3 to TRBJ1-5; TRBD1 is a possible D gene (5 bases). The CDR3 totals 17 residues. In germline, CDR1 is ENHRY, CDR2 SYGVKD. Trimming removed 0 bases at V and 2 bases at J, with 14 bases between. The CDR3 region has the DNA TGTGCCATCAGTGAGTCCAGGGTAGGTTTAGGCAATCAGCCCCAGCATTTT. Protein sequence: CAISESRVGLGNQPQHF.

The gene calls are TRBV7-2 and TRBJ2-1; D is undetermined. Germline-derived CDR1 and CDR2 are SGHTA and FQGNSA. V was trimmed by 0 bases and J by 4 bases, leaving 13 bases between them. This CDR3 contains 16 residues. CDR3 bases: TGTGCCAGCAGCTTAGCATTAGACGGGCCGTACAATGAGCAGTTCTTC. It codes for CASSLALDGPYNEQFF.

This chain joins TRBV29-1 and TRBJ1-2, with D perhaps TRBD1 (5 bases). Germline assignment: CDR1 SQVTM and CDR2 ANQGSEA. The CDR3 covers 12 residues. Between the trimmed V and J ends, which lost 4 bases and 0 bases, there was a span of 6 bases. CDR3 DNA: TGCAGCGTTGCGACAGCTAACTATGGCTACACCTTC. This encodes CSVATANYGYTF.

The J gene is TRBJ2-3, the V gene TRBV6-6; 8 bases line up with TRBD2. Per the germline V gene, CDR1 is MNHNY and CDR2 is SVGAGI (reference sequence). The CDR3 has 14 residues. With V trimmed by 5 bases and J by 6 bases, 7 bases remained unmatched. The CDR3 loop reads CASSSGSVRDTQYF. Here the CDR3 DNA reads TGTGCCAGCAGTAGCGGGAGCGTCCGGGATACGCAGTATTTT.